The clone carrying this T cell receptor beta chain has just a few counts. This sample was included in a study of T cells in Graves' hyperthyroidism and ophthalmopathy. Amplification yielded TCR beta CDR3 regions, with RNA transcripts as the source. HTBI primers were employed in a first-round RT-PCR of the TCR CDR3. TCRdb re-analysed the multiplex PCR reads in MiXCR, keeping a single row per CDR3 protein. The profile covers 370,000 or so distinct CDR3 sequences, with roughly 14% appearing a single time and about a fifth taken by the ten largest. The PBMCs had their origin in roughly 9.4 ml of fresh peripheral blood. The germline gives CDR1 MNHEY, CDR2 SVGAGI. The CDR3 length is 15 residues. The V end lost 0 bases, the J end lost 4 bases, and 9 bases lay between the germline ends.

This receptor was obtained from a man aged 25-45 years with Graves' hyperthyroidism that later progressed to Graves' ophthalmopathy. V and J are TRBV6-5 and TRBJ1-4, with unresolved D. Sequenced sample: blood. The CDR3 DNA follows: TGTGCCAGCAGTTACTCTGGAGGGAATAATGAAAAACTGTTTTTT. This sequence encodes CASSYSGGNNEKLFF.